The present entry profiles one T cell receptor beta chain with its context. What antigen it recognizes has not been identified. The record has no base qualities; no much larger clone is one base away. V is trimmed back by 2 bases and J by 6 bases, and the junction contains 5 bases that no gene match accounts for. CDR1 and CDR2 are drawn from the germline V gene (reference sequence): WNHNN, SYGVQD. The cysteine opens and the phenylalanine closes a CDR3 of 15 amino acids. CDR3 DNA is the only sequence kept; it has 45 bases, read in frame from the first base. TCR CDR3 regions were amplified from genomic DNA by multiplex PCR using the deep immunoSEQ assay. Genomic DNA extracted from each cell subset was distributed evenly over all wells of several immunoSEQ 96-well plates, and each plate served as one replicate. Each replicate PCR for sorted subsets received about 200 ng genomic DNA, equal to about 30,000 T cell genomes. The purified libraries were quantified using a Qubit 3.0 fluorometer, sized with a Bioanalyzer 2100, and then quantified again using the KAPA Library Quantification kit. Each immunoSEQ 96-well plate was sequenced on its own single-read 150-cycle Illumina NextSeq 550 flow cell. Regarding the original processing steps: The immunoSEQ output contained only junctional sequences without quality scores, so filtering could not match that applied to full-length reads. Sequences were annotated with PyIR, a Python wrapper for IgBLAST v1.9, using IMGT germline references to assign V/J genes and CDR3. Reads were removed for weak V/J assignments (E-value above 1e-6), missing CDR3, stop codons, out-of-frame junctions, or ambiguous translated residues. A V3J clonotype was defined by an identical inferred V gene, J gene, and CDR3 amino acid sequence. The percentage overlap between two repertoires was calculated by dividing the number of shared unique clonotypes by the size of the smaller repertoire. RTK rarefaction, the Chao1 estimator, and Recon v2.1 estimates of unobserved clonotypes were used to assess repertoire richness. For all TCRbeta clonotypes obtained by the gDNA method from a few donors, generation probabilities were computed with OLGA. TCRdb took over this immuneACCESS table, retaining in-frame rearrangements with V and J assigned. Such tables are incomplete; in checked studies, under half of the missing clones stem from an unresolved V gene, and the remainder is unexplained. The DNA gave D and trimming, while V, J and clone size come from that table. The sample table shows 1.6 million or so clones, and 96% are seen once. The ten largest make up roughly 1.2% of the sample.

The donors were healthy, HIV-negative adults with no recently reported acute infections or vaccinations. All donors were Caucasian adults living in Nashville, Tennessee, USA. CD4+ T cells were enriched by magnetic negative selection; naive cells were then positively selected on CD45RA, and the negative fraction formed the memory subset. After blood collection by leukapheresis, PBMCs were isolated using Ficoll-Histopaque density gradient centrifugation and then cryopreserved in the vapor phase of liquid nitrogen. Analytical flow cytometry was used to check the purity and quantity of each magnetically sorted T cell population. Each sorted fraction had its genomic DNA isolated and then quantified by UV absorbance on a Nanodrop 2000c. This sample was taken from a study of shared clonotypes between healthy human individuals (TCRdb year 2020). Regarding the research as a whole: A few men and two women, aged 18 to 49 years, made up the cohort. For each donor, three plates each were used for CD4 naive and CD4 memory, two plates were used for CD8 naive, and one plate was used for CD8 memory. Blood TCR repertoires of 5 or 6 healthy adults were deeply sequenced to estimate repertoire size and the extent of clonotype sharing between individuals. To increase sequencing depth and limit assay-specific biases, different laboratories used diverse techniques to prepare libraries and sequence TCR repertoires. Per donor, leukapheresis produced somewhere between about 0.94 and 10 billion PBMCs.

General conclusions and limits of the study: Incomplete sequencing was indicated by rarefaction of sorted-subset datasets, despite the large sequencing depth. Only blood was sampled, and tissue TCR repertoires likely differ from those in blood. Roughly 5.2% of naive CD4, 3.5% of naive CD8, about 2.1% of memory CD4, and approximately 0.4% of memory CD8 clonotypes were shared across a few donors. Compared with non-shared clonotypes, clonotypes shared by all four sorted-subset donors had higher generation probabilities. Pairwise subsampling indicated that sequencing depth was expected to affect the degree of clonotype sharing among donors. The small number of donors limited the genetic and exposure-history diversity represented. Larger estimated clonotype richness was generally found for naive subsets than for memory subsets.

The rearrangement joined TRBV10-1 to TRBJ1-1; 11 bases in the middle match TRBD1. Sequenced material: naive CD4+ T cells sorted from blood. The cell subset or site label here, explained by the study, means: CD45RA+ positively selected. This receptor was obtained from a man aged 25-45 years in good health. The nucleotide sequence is TGCGCCAGCAGTGAGGGACAGGGGGCATTGGCTGAAGCTTTCTTT. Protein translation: CASSEGQGALAEAFF.